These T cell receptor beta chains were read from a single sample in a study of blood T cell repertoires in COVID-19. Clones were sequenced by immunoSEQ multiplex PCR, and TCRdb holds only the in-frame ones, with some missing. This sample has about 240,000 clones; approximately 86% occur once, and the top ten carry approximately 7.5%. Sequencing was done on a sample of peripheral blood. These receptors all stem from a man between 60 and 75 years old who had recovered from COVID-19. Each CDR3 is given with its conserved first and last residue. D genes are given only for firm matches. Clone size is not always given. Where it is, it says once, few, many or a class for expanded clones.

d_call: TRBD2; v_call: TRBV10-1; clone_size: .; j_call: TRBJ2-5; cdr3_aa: CASSESSGGQSETQYF; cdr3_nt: TGCGCCAGCAGTGAGTCGAGCGGGGGTCAATCAGAGACCCAGTACTTC
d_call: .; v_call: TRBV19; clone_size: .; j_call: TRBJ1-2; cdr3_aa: CASKRGNGYGYTF; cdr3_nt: TGTGCCAGTAAACGGGGAAACGGCTATGGCTACACCTTC
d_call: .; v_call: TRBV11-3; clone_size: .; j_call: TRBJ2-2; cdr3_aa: CASSNRNTGELFF; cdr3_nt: TGTGCCAGCAGTAACAGGAACACCGGGGAGCTGTTTTTT
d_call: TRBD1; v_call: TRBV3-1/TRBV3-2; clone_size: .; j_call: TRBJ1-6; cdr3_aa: CASSQQGVYNSPLHF; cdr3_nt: TGTGCCAGCAGCCAACAGGGGGTCTATAATTCACCCCTCCACTTT
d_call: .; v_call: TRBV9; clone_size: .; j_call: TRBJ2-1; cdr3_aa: CASSSSSYNEQFF; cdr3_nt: TGTGCCAGCAGCTCGAGCTCCTACAATGAGCAGTTCTTC
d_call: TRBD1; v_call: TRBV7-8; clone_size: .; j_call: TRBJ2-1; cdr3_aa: CASSLRQGTEYNEQFF; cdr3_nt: TGTGCCAGCAGCCTCCGACAGGGAACAGAGTACAATGAGCAGTTCTTC
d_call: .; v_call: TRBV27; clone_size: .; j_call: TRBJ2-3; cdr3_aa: CASAEYKSGDTQYF; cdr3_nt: TGTGCCAGCGCCGAATACAAGTCAGGAGATACGCAGTATTTT
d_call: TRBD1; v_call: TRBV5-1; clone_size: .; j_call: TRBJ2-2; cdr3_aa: CASFPGGGSTGELFF; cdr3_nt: TGCGCCAGCTTTCCAGGGGGCGGTAGCACCGGGGAGCTGTTTTTT
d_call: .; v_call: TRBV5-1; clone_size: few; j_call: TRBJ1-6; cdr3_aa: CASSPRSAGAYNSPLHF; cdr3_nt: TGCGCCAGCAGCCCCCGTTCGGCAGGGGCTTATAATTCACCCCTCCACTTT
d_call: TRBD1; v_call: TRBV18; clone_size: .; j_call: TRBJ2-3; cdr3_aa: CASSPVMDRGTDTQYF; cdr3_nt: TGTGCCAGCTCACCGGTTATGGACAGGGGAACAGATACGCAGTATTTT
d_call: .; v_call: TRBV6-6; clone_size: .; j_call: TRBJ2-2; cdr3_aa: CASSNTGELFF; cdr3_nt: TGTGCCAGTTCTAACACCGGGGAGCTGTTTTTT
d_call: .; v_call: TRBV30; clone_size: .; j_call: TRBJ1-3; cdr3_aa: CAWSYYRTSGNTIYF; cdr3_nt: TGTGCCTGGAGTTACTACAGGACCTCTGGAAACACCATATATTTT
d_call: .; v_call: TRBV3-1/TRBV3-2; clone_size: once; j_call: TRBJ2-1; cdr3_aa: CASSQISSPYNEQFF; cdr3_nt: TGTGCCAGCAGCCAGATATCGAGTCCCTACAATGAGCAGTTCTTC
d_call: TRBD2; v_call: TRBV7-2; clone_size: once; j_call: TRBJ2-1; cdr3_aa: CASSLDWSGVDNEQFF; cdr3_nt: TGTGCCAGCAGCTTAGATTGGAGCGGGGTCGACAATGAGCAGTTCTTC
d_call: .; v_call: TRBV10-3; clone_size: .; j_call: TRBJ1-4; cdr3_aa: CAISESSGRRTNEKLFF; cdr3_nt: TGTGCCATCAGTGAGTCGTCAGGTAGAAGGACTAATGAAAAACTGTTTTTT
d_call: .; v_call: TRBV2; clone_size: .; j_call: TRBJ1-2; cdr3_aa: CASSEDRINYGYTF; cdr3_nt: TGTGCCAGCAGTGAAGACAGGATTAACTATGGCTACACCTTC
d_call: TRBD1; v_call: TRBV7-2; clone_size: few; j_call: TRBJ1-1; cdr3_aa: CASSLTGGAGTEAFF; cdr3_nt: TGTGCCAGCAGCTTAACAGGGGGGGCCGGGACTGAAGCTTTCTTT
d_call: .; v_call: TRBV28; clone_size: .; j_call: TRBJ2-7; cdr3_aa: CASSLSLGVYYEQYF; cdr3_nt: TGTGCCAGCAGTTTATCCCTGGGCGTCTACTACGAGCAGTACTTC
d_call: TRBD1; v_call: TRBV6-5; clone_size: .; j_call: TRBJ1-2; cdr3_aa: CASRGQGARGYTF; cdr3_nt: TGTGCCAGCAGAGGACAGGGGGCGCGGGGCTACACCTTC
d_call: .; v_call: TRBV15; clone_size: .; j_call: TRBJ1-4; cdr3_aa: CATSRAMGRNEKLFF; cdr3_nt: TGTGCCACCAGCAGAGCCATGGGCCGTAATGAAAAACTGTTTTTT
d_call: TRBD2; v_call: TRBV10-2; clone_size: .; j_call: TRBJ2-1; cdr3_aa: CASSAGLYEQFF; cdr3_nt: TGCGCCAGCAGTGCGGGACTATATGAGCAGTTCTTC
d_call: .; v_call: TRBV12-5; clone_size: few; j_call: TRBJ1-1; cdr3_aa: CASGLERNTEAFF; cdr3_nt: TGTGCTAGTGGTTTGGAGAGGAACACTGAAGCTTTCTTT
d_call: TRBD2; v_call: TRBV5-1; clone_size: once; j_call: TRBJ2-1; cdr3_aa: CASSFPWTSGDEQFF; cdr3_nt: TGCGCCAGCAGCTTCCCCTGGACTAGCGGGGATGAGCAGTTCTTC
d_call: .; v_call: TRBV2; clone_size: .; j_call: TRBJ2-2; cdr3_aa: CASNPTGTNTGELFF; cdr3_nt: TGTGCCAGCAACCCAACAGGGACGAACACCGGGGAGCTGTTTTTT
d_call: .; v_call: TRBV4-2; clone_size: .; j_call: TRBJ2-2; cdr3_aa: CASSQGSRGKGTGELFF; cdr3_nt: TGTGCCAGCAGCCAAGGATCGCGAGGGAAGGGCACCGGGGAGCTGTTTTTT
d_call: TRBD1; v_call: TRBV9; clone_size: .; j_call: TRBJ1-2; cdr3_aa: CASSPQTGGGYGYTF; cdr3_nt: TGTGCCAGCAGCCCTCAGACAGGGGGAGGATATGGCTACACCTTC
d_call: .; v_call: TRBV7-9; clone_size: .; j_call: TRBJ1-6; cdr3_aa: CASSSGGGNPLYNSPLHF; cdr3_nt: TGTGCCAGCAGCTCGGGGGGAGGGAATCCCCTTTATAATTCACCCCTCCACTTT
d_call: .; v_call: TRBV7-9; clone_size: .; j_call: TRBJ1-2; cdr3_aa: CASSSPDGGTYGYTF; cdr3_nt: TGTGCCAGCAGCTCGCCGGATGGGGGGACCTATGGCTACACCTTC
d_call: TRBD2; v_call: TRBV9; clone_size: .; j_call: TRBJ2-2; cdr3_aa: CASSNSGGAWNTGELFF; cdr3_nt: TGTGCCAGCAGCAATAGCGGGGGGGCCTGGAACACCGGGGAGCTGTTTTTT
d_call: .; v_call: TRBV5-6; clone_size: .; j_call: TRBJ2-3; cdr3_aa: CASSLVAGFLTDTQYF; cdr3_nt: TGTGCCAGCAGCTTGGTGGCAGGATTTTTGACAGATACGCAGTATTTT
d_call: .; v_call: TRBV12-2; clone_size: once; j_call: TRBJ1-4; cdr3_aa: CASRLGGRTNEKLFF; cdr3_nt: TGTGCAAGTCGCCTAGGGGGGAGGACTAATGAAAAACTGTTTTTT
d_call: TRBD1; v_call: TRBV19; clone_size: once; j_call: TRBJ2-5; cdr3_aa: CASSPGTGGWRETQYF; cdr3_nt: TGTGCCAGTAGTCCCGGGACAGGGGGCTGGAGAGAGACCCAGTACTTC
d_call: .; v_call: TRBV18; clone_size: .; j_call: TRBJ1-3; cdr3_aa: CASLALEGLSGNTIYF; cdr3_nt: TGTGCCAGCTTGGCACTGGAGGGCCTCTCTGGAAACACCATATATTTT
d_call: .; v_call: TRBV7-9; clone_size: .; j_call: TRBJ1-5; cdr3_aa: CASSDSGVQPQHF; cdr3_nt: TGTGCCAGCAGCGATAGCGGGGTCCAGCCCCAGCATTTT
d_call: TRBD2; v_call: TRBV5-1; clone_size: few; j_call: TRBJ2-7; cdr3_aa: CASSDLRGGGYEQYF; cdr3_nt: TGCGCCAGCAGCGATCTGCGGGGGGGCGGCTACGAGCAGTACTTC
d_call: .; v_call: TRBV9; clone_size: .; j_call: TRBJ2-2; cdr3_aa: CASSPRRGSARTNTGELFF; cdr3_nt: TGTGCCAGCAGCCCCCGCCGGGGGTCGGCGCGAACGAACACCGGGGAGCTGTTTTTT
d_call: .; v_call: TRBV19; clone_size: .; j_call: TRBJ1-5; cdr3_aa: CASSRQTNQPQHF; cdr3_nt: TGTGCCAGTAGCCGACAGACCAATCAGCCCCAGCATTTT
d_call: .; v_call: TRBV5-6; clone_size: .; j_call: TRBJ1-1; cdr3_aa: CASSPQGWGDTEAFF; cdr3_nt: TGTGCCAGCAGCCCCCAGGGGTGGGGTGACACTGAAGCTTTCTTT
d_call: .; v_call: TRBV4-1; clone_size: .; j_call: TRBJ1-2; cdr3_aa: CASSQTTALKTHGYTF; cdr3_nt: TGCGCCAGCAGCCAGACGACTGCCCTTAAAACCCATGGCTACACCTTC
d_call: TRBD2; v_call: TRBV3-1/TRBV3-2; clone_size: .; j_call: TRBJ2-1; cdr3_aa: CASSRGLAGGRVINEQFF; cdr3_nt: TGTGCCAGCAGCCGGGGACTAGCGGGGGGGCGAGTTATCAATGAGCAGTTCTTC
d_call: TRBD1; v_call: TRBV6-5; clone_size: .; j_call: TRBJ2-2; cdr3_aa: CASSYIGTGRGGELFF; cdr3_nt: TGTGCCAGCAGTTACATCGGGACAGGGAGGGGCGGGGAGCTGTTTTTT
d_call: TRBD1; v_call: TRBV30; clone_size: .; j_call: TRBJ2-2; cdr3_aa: CAWDRGPNTGELFF; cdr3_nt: TGTGCCTGGGACAGGGGTCCCAACACCGGGGAGCTGTTTTTT
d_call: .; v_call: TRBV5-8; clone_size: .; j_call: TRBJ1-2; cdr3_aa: CASSLAIRTVRSGYGYTF; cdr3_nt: TGTGCCAGCAGCTTGGCAATCCGGACAGTCCGAAGTGGATATGGCTACACCTTC
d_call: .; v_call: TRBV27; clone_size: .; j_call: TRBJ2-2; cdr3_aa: CASQLAPHTGELFF; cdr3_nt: TGTGCCAGCCAGCTAGCGCCCCACACCGGGGAGCTGTTTTTT
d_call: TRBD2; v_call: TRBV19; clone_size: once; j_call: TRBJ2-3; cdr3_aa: CASKRRAGGLVDTQYF; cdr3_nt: TGTGCCAGTAAAAGGAGAGCGGGGGGGCTGGTAGATACGCAGTATTTT
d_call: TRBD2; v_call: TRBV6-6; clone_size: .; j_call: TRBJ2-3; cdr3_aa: CASNGAGGGTDTQYF; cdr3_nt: TGTGCCAGCAATGGAGCGGGGGGCGGTACAGATACGCAGTATTTT